The present T cell receptor (beta chain) was sequenced within a study of cytomegalovirus exposure and HLA in healthy donors (dated by TCRdb to the late 2010s). Describing the broader study: An earlier analysis of approximately 640 of the donors reported 250 to 350 Gb of sequence data and 117 million unique TCR beta sequences from some 180 million T cells. The T cell repertoires of about 700 subjects were profiled by immunosequencing and related to cytomegalovirus serostatus. Both class I and class II loci were covered by HLA typing, at four-digit resolution. Donor age, sex, ethnicity and CMV serostatus were collected together with the repertoire data. To study patterns of TCR occurrence, a later analysis re-analyzed previously published TCR beta repertoires from just over 650 donors and added high-resolution HLA genotyping. Of the 398 genotyped donors, roughly 80% fell in the genetic ancestry cluster associated with self-reported Caucasian donors. Every discovery cohort repertoire had been produced on one sequencing platform. Rather than drawing on any new phenotypic data, the later analysis identified candidate immune exposures from TCR beta sequences and the way those sequences occurred across donors. Four to six DR-DQ haplotypes were handled as single units for association and clustering, since linkage in the cohort was strong. An early release covering 550 to 650 HLA-typed donors comprised approximately 290 gigabases of sequencing data and tens of millions of unique TCR sequences. High-throughput TCR immunosequencing, statistical association of individual TCRs with disease status, and machine learning were combined to predict cytomegalovirus infection status. Typing coverage varied by locus: roughly 629-640 donors for A, B, C, DRB1 and DQB1; more than 500 for DQA1; over 600 for DPA1; under 490 for DPB1. Along with the roughly 610-subject first cohort, a separate validation cohort of around 120 different subjects was used. The study was designed to test whether signatures of past pathogen exposure could be identified by cataloging public T cell receptors. Among about 400 genotyped donors of the cohort, an average of approximately 240,000 unique TCR beta nucleotide sequences was sequenced per donor, of which roughly 18% were non-productive. In an earlier analysis of 587 of the donors, high-throughput TCR beta sequencing was used to judge whether each TCR beta V gene segment behaved as functional or pseudogenic. Genome-wide SNP genotypes for about three fifths of the roughly 670 donors were used in a later genetic analysis, which treated that subset as a discovery cohort.

In total, 500 to 700 healthy bone marrow donors made up the cohort. At the time of sampling, every cohort member was nominally healthy, though immune exposures that went unrecorded were likely present. The donor tested CMV seronegative, placing the donor among the roughly 340 seronegative members of the cohort. A peripheral blood sample was collected from each donor, and TCR beta sequencing was performed on peripheral blood mononuclear cells. Genomic DNA extraction from the blood cell samples was performed with the Qiagen DNeasy Blood Extraction Kit. About this clone itself: Its antigen remains undetermined. Base qualities are not at hand, and no much larger clone is one base apart.

The germline V and J ends show losses of 4 bases and 7 bases respectively, and no gene match explains 7 bases of the junction. The CDR3 measures 15 amino acids from cysteine to phenylalanine. Of all the DNA, just the CDR3 is kept, 45 bases in frame from base 1. CDR1 SGHRS and CDR2 YFSETQ are derived from the germline V gene. Overall study outcomes, separate from this receptor: Roughly uniform sequencing depth across donors was assumed in presence/absence analyses, although this assumption may not hold. Because HLA typing was unavailable for some donors at each locus, only the typed subset was used in association tests. According to a later analysis, parvovirus B19, influenza, CMV and Epstein-Barr virus appeared linked to several top co-occurrence clusters. A later analysis associated 15,000 to 20,000 TCR beta sequences with specific HLA alleles at a false discovery rate of 0.05. In a later analysis, the rate of TCR association differed among HLA loci, with DRB1 alleles having the most associated TCRs and HLA-C alleles having the fewest. Most TCR sequences were observed very rarely across donors, whereas some public TCRs were present in many individuals. A cluster of highly shared sequence variants was judged likely to represent a technical artifact of the sequencing pipeline. A total of 150 to 200 TCR beta chains were listed by the study as associated with cytomegalovirus. In a later analysis, most CMV-associated TCR beta chains were found to appear HLA-restricted, with HLA associations seemingly driven largely by CMV exposure. Some IMGT-functional V segments, including TRBV6-2 and TRBV6-3, could not be told apart with the 87-base-pair reads, so those segments were excluded. Assigning TCR associations to individual alleles was difficult when HLA alleles, especially DR and DQ, strongly co-occurred. In a later analysis, HLA-associated TCR beta chains were found to be more clonally expanded and to have lower generation probabilities than equally common non-associated chains. Three of the identified cytomegalovirus-associated TCR beta chains were confirmed in vitro to be specific for cytomegalovirus antigens. Around 16 rarely observed V segments, including chromosome 9 orphons, were excluded from the earlier analysis of approximately 600 of the donors because counts were too low. A later genetic analysis reported fewer N-insertions in productive TCRs among donors in an Asian-associated ancestry cluster than the 666-donor mean. An earlier analysis of approximately 540 of the donors showed that most TCR beta V segments appeared in productive rearrangements either about 87% or about 30% of the time, which broadly matched IMGT annotations. Linkage disequilibrium might explain the correlated functional status among segregating V segments, but an unknown experimental factor could not be excluded. The authors suggested that the approach could potentially be generalized to other disease states and immunological phenotypes. The cohort was sequenced for TCR beta chains only, and without alpha or paired-chain data the features that could be detected were limited. The classifier was reported to diagnose cytomegalovirus status with high specificity and sensitivity in both the original cohort and the validation cohort. A further reported finding was that TCR beta sequences accurately predicted the HLA-A and HLA-B alleles for most subjects in the first cohort. In a later genetic analysis, a missense DCLRE1C variant was associated with V-gene and J-gene trimming of TCR beta chains, and the association was replicated in an independent cohort. For the cohort, immune exposure information was limited to CMV serostatus.

Library prep was done by the immunoSEQ multiplex PCR assay. For the multiplex PCR, a mixture combining 60 forward primers for TCR Vbeta segments and 13 reverse primers for TCR Jbeta segments was used. The CDR3 region of rearranged TCR beta genes was amplified from genomic DNA with a multiplex PCR assay. The amplified TCR beta libraries were sequenced on the Illumina HiSeq System as 87-base-pair reads. As for how the authors treated the data: A later analysis tallied 80 million to 95 million unique TCR beta chains across the 666 repertoires, and around 12 million of those chains were shared by two or more donors. A nearest-neighbor algorithm error-corrected the raw reads and collapsed the reads into unique sequences, merging closely related sequences to remove PCR and sequencing errors. CDR3 sequences were aligned to IMGT reference sequences to assign V, D and J gene segments. For a sequence to be retained, a match of at least six nucleotides was required to both a V gene segment and a J gene segment. Rearrangements were classified as productive when the CDR3 lacked stop codons and remained in frame with V and J, and all other rearrangements were classified as non-productive. Following IMGT convention, CDR3 was defined as the stretch from the second conserved V-encoded cysteine up to the conserved J-encoded phenylalanine. In an earlier analysis of approximately 590 of the donors, sequences lacking an unambiguous match to a single V gene segment were excluded. An earlier analysis of 500 to 700 of the donors classified V segments as functional when productive rearrangements were above 56.7% and as segregating when the standard deviation between donors was above 5%. A statistical classification framework was built to diagnose cytomegalovirus status from the catalog of TCR beta chain sequences. V and J gene assignment, in a later analysis, came from comparing TCR nucleotide sequences with IMGT/GENE-DB human TR gene sequences. Using the TCRdist pipeline, a later analysis assigned CDR3 sequences along with most-parsimonious VDJ recombination scenarios. A later analysis defined each TCR beta chain by its CDR3 amino acid sequence plus V-gene family, and excluded reads lacking a unique V-gene family. To address suspected cross-contamination and a sequencing artifact, a later analysis removed several hundred highly shared, low-generation-probability nucleotide sequences. A later analysis calculated a clonal expansion index for each public chain from normalized within-repertoire ranks of inferred template counts. A later analysis computed generation probabilities with a VDJ recombination model fitted to out-of-frame rearrangements, and checked the results against IGoR. A later analysis scored TCR-TCR, TCR-HLA and TCR-CMV co-occurrence with hypergeometric tests, applying a repertoire-size bias correction to TCR pairs. In a later analysis, false discovery rates were estimated by permuting HLA or CMV assignments 20 times. In a later analysis, co-occurring TCRs were grouped with DBSCAN, and TCRdist sequence similarity was added when clustering was performed within HLA-allele-positive subsets. Repertoires with fewer than 30,000 or more than 120,000 public chains were left out of co-occurrence clustering, as were a handful of repertoires with anomalous nucleotide sharing. Sourced from immuneACCESS, this table was stored by TCRdb with only in-frame sequences that have V and J called. A share of the clones is absent; for the studies checked, an unresolved V gene accounts for under half, and the remainder has no known explanation. V, J and clone size were drawn from that table, and D and trimming were deduced from the DNA. Recorded for this sample are about 200,000 clones; 76% of them occurred a single time. In total, the top ten clones hold 0.63% of the sample.

The specimen sequenced was PBMCs. Rearrangement joined TRBV5-1 to TRBJ2-1; TRBD2 lines up with 11 middle nucleotides. The sequence came from a man between 18 and 35 years old in good health and CMV-seronegative. The sequenced DNA is TGCGCCAGCAGCCCCGGGACTAGCGGTGCGAATGAGCAGTTCTTC. Its translation reads: CASSPGTSGANEQFF. Outside the CDR3, residues come from the reference TRBV5-1 and TRBJ2-1 proteins, so the full variable domain is: KAGVTQTPRYLIKTRGQQVTLSCSPISGHRSVSWYQQTPGQGLQFLFEYFSETQRNKGNFPGRFSGRQFSNSRSEMNVSTLELGDSALYLCASSPGTSGANEQFFGPGTRLTVL.